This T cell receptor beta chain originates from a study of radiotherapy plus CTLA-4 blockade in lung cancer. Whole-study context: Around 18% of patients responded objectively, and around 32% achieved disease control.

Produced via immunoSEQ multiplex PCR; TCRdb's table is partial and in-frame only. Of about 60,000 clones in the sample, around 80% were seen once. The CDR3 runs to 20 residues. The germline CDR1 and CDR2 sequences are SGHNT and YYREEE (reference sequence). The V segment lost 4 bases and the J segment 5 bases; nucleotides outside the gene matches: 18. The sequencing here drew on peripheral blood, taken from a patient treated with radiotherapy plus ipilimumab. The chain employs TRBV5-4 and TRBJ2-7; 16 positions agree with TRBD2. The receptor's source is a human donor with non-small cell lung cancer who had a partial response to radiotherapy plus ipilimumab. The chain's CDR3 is CASSIPTGTSGGAGYHEQYF. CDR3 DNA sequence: TGTGCCAGCAGCATACCCACCGGGACTAGCGGGGGGGCGGGTTACCACGAGCAGTACTTC.